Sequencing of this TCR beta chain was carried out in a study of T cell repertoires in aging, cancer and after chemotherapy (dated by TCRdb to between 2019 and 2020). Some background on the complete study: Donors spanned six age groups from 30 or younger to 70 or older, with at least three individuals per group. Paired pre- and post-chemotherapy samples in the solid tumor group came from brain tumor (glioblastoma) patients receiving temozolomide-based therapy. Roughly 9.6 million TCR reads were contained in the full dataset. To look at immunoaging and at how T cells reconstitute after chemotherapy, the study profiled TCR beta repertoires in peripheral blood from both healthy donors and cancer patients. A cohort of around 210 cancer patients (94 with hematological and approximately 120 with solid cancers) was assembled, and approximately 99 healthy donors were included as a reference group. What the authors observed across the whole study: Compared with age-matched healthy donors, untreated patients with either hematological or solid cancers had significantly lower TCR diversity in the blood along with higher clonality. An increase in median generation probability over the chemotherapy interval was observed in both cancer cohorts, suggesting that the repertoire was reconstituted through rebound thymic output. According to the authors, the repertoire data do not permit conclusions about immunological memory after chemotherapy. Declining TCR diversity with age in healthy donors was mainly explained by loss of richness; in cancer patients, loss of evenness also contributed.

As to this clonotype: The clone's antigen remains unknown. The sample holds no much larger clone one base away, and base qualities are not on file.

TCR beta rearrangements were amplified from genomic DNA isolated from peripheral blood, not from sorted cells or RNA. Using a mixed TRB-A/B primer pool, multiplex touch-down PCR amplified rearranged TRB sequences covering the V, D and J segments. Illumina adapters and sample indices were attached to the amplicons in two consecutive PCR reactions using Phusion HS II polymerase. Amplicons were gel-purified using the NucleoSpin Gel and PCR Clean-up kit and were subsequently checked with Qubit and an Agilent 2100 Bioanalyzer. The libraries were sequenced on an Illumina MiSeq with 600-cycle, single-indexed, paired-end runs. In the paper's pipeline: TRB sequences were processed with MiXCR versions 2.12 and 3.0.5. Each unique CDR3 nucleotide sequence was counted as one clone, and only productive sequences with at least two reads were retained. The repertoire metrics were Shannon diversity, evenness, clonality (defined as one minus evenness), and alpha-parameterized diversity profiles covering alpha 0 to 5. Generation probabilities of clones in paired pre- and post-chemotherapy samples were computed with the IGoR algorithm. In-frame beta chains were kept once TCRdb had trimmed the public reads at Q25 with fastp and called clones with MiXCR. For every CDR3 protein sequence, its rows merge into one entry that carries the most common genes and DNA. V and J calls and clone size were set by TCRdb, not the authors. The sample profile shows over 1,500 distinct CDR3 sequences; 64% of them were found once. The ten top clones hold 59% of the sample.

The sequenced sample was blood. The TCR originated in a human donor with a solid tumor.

CDR3 sequence: CAWDPGQLRGYTF. The nucleotide sequence is given as TGTGCCTGGGACCCGGGACAACTGCGTGGCTACACCTTC. The sequence joins TRBV30 to TRBJ1-2; TRBD1 is possibly the D segment (6 matching bases). The germline V gene (reference sequence) yields GTSNPN for CDR1 and SVGIG for CDR2. There are 13 amino acids in the CDR3, from cysteine to phenylalanine inclusive. Only the CDR3 portion is preserved as DNA: 39 bases, with reading frame beginning at the first base. Between the V and J ends, shortened by 5 bases and 7 bases respectively, the junction contains 17 bases. The variable domain in full, with residues beyond the CDR3 obtained from the reference TRBV30 and TRBJ1-2 genes, is SQTIHQWPATLVQPVGSPLSLECTVEGTSNPNLYWYRQAAGRGLQLLFYSVGIGQISSEVPQNLSASRPQDRQFILSSKKLLLSDSGFYLCAWDPGQLRGYTFGSGTRLTVV.